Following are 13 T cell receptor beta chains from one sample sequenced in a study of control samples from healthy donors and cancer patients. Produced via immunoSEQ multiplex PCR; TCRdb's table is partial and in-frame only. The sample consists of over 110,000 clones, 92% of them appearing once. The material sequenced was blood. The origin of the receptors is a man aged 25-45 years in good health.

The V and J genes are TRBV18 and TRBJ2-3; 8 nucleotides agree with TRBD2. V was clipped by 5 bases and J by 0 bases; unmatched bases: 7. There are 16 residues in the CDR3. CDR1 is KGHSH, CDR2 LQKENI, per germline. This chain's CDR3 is CASSTIAGTSTDTQYF. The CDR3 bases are TGTGCCAGCTCAACGATAGCGGGGACTAGCACAGATACGCAGTATTTT.

CDR3 in DNA: TGTGCCAGTAGTCCCTTATTACAGGGGCATAGCAATCAGCCCCAGCATTTT. It codes for CASSPLLQGHSNQPQHF. The chain combines TRBV19 with TRBJ1-5; 7 positions match TRBD1. The CDR3 consists of 17 residues. V trimming: 5 bases; J trimming: 0 bases; junction bases outside the gene matches: 10. The germline V gene has CDR1 LNHDA and CDR2 SQIVND (reference sequence).

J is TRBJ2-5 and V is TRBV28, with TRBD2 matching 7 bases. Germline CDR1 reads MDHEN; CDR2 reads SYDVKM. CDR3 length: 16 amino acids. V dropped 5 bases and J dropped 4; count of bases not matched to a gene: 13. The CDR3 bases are TGTGCCAGCAGTCCCCAGAGGGAGGGGCTGATAGAGACCCAGTACTTC. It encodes CASSPQREGLIETQYF.

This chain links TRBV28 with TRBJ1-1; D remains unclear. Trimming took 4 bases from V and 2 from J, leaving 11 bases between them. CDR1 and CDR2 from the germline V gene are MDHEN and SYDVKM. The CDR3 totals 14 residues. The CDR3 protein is CASSSLDGNTEAFF. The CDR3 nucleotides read TGTGCCAGCAGTTCCCTAGACGGTAACACTGAAGCTTTCTTT.

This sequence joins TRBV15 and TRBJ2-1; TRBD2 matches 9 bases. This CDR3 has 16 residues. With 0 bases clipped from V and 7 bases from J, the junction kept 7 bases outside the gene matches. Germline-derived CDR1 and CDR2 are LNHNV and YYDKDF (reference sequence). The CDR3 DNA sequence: TGTGCCACCAGCAGAGATTCAGCGGGAGGAAAAAATGAGCAGTTCTTC. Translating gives CATSRDSAGGKNEQFF.

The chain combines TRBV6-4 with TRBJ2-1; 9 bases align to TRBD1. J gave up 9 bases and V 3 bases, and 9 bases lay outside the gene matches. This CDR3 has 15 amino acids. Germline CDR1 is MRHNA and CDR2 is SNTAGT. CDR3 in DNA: TGTGCCAGCAGTGAACTGCAGGGACAGGGCGGTGAGCAGTTCTTC. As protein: CASSELQGQGGEQFF.

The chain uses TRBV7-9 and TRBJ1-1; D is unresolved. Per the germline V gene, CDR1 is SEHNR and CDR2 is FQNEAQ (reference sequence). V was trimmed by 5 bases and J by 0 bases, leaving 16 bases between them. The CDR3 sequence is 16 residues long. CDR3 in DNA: TGTGCCAGCAGCGCCTCACCCGTGGGCCTGAACACTGAAGCTTTCTTT. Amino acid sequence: CASSASPVGLNTEAFF.

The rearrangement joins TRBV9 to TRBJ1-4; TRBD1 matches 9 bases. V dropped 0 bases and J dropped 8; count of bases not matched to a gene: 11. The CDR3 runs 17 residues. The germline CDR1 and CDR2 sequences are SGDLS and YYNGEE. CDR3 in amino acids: CASSVDGTGYEGEKLFF. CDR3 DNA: TGTGCCAGCAGCGTAGACGGGACAGGGTATGAGGGAGAAAAACTGTTTTTT. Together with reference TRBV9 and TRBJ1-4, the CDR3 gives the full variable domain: DSGVTQTPKHLITATGQRVTLRCSPRSGDLSVYWYQQSLDQGLQFLIQYYNGEERAKGNILERFSAQQFPDLHSELNLSSLELGDSALYFCASSVDGTGYEGEKLFFGSGTQLSVL.

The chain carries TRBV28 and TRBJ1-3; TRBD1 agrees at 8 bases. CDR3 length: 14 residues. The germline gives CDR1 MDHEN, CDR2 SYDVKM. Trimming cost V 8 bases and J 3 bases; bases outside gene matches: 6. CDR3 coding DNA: TGTGCCAGCCACATTGGACAGGGTGGAAACACCATATATTTT. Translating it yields CASHIGQGGNTIYF.

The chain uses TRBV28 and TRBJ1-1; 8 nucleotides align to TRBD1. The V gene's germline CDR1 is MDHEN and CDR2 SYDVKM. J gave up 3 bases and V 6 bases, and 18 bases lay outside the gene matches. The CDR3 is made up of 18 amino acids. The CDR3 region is CASRNQPGGDRTHTEAFF. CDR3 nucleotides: TGTGCCAGCAGGAATCAACCTGGCGGGGACAGGACGCACACTGAAGCTTTCTTT.

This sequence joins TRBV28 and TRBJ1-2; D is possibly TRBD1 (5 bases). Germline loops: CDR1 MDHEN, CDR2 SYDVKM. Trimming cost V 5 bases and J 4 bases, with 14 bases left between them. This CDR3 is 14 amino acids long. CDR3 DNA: TGTGCCAGCAGTCCCCGACAGTCAGTCTATGGCTACACCTTC. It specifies CASSPRQSVYGYTF.

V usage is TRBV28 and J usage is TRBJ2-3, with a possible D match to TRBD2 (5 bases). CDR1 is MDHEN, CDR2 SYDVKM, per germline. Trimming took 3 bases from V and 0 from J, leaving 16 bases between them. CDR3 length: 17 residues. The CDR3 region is CASSFIFPGTSTDTQYF. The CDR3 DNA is TGTGCCAGCAGTTTTATTTTTCCGGGAACTAGCACAGATACGCAGTATTTT.

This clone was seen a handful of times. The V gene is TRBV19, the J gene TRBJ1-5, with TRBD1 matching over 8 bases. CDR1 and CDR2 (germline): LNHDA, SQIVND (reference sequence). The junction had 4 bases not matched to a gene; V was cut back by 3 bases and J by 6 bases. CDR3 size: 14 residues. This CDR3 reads CASSITGGGQPQHF. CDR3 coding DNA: TGTGCCAGTAGTATTACAGGGGGTGGTCAGCCCCAGCATTTT.